This note documents a single T cell receptor beta chain sequence. This clone was detected only once. Its antigen is unknown. No base quality values were provided; no much bigger clone lies one nucleotide off. This sample is part of a study of T cell responses to AZD1222 COVID-19 vaccine (TCRdb year 2021). Notes on the research overall: TCR sequencing covered more than 230 trial participants: 207 given two doses of AZD1222 and approximately 26 given two doses of MenACWY control vaccine. Trial participants were enrolled by age into 18-55, 56-69 and 70-plus year subgroups, with roughly 160, 29 and 62 TCR-sequenced participants respectively. Results the study describes overall, beyond this receptor: Because no day 14 peak-response samples were available, the repertoires could be characterized only after the peak T cell response. Conclusions about previously exposed vaccinees are limited, since just five or six AZD1222 recipients were seropositive for SARS-CoV-2 at baseline. In the small 56-69-year group, the increase in depth fell short of significance, most likely because of low power. Participants were mostly white British and included more females than males, and it was suggested by the authors that clonal diversity may have been underestimated. A significant rise in spike-specific TCR breadth and depth was observed after two AZD1222 doses relative to day 0 and relative to MenACWY recipients. Epitopes outside the regions mutated in the B.1.351 and B.1.1.7 variants were reportedly recognized by nearly half of the unique spike-specific TCRs. The whole spike protein was spanned by vaccine-associated CD4 TCRs, and dominant responses were seen in regions 160-218 and 743-854.

The time point label, read with the paper, signifies: about 28 days (+/-7) after the second vaccine dose. The treatment or condition label, as the study defines it: meningococcal conjugate vaccine given as trial control. Vaccinee samples came from UK trials COV001 and COV002, including a single-blind randomized controlled phase 2/3 trial of AZD1222 (ChAdOx1 nCoV-19) in healthy adults. For TCRbeta chain sequencing, PBMC samples from trial participants were taken at day 0 and at day 28 after the second dose. Trimming accounts for 4 bases at V and 1 base at J, while the number of junction bases matched to no gene is 7. The germline V gene (reference sequence) specifies SGHNT as CDR1 and YYREEE as CDR2. The CDR3 goes from the cysteine to the phenylalanine over 16 residues. This entry keeps only the CDR3 DNA: 48 bases, framed from base 1. The CDR3 regions of human TCRbeta chains were analyzed by immunosequencing. The study's own analysis went as follows. Repertoire TCRs were matched against a reference library of SARS-CoV-2-specific TCRs generated with the MIRA antigen-specificity platform. Breadth was defined as the fraction of unique TCRs that were SARS-CoV-2-associated, and depth was defined as the fraction of total T cells that were SARS-CoV-2-associated. Using the MIRA data, each spike-specific TCR was mapped to the spike region that the TCR reacts to and placed in a CD4 or CD8 class. Log10-transformed breadth and depth values were compared by one-way ANOVA with Sidak's multiple comparisons tests. What TCRdb holds here is the immuneACCESS table cut down to in-frame rearrangements. Part of the clones is not present; checked against another copy, under half of the missing clones reflect an unresolved V gene, and the others are unexplained. The V and J calls and clone size were taken over from that table, and D and trimming were inferred from the DNA. A total of approximately 180,000 clones appear in this sample, around 90% of them only once. The ten largest make up 3.5% to 5.5% of the sample.

The sequence was collected from an adult who received the MenACWY meningococcal vaccine as a control. Here the sequenced sample was peripheral blood, taken 28 days after the second dose of the MenACWY control vaccine. This receptor chain uses TRBV5-4 and TRBJ2-2; a stretch of 7 junction bases matches TRBD2. The CDR3 region has the sequence CASSPSGGLNTGELFF. At the DNA level, the sequence is TGTGCCAGCAGCCCCTCGGGAGGCTTGAACACCGGGGAGCTGTTTTTT.